There are a few counts of the clone carrying this TCR beta chain. A much larger clone lies a single base off, so this may be a read error. Amplifying from RNA transcripts, the study obtained TCR beta CDR3 regions. The workflow started with a first-round RT-PCR run with HTBI primers and then moved on to a second-round multiplex PCR. Using its own MiXCR run on the multiplex PCR reads, TCRdb lists one record per CDR3 protein. Seen here are almost 750,000 distinct CDR3 sequences, roughly 40% observed once, and the top ten hold around 40%. This record belongs to a study of Graves' ophthalmopathy and Graves' hyperthyroidism. Trimming took off 9 bases at V and 2 bases at J, with 16 bases between the two ends. CDR1 SNHLY and CDR2 FYNNEI come from the germline V gene. The CDR3 is made up of 14 amino acids.

This sequence was found in an adult man with Graves' ophthalmopathy. Sequenced input: peripheral blood. V is TRBV2 and J is TRBJ1-2; possibly TRBD1 for D (6 bases). The CDR3 nucleotides are TGTGCCAGACAACGGGGGGCCTCGAACTATGGCTACACCTTC. This encodes CARQRGASNYGYTF.